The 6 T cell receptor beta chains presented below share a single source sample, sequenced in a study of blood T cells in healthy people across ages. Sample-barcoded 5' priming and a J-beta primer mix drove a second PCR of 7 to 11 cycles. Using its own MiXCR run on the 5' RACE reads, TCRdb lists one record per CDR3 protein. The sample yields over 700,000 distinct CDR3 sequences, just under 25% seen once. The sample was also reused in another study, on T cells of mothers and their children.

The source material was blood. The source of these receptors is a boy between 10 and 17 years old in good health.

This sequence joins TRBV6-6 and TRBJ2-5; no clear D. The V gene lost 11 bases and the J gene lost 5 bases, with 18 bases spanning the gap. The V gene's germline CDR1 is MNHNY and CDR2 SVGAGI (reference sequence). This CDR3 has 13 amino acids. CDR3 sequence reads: CAGQTALGETQYF. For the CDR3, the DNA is TGTGCCGGCCAAACAGCATTGGGGGAGACCCAGTACTTC.

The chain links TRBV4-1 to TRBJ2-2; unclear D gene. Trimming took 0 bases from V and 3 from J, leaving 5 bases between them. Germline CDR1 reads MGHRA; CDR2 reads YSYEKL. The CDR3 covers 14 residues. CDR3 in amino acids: CASSQDPDTGELFF. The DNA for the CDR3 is TGCGCCAGCAGCCAAGATCCCGACACCGGGGAGCTGTTTTTT.

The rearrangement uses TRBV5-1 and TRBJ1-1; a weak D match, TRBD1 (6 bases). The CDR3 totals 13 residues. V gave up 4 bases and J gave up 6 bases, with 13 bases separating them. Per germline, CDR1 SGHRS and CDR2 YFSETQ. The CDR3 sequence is CASSPDWGPEAFF. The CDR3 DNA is TGCGCCAGCAGCCCGGATTGGGGGCCTGAAGCTTTCTTT.

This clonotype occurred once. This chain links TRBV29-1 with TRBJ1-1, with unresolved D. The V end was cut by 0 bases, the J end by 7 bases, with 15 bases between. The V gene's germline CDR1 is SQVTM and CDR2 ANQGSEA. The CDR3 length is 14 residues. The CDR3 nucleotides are TGCAGCGTTGAAGATCGCAGAGCACGAAGTGAAGCTTTCTTT. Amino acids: CSVEDRRARSEAFF.

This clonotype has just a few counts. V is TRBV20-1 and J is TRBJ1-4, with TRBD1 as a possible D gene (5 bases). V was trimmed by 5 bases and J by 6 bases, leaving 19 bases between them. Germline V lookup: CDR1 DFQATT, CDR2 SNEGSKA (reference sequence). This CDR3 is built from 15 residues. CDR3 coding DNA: TGCAGTGCTTACCAGGGAATAGGGGAAGATGAAAAACTGTTTTTT. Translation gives CSAYQGIGEDEKLFF.

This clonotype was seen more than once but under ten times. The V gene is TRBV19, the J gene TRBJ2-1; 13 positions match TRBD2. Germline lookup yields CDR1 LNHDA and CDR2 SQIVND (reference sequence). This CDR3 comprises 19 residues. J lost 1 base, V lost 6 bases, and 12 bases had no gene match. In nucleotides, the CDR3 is TGTGCCAGTAGCAATTCCGGGACTAGCGGGGCCGGTTCCTACAATGAGCAGTTCTTC. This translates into CASSNSGTSGAGSYNEQFF.